These T cell receptor beta chains were read from a single sample in a study of T-cell memory formation after mild COVID-19. Each CDR3 protein is one row after TCRdb ran MiXCR on the 5' RACE reads. The sample carries fewer than 350,000 distinct CDR3 sequences, roughly an eighth recorded once. The sequenced sample was PBMCs or a T cell subset sorted from them (not recorded which). These TCRs come from a man aged 18 to 30 who had mild COVID-19 (a few samples of this study predate the infection). Cell type and time point are not known. The CDR3 runs from the conserved cysteine through the conserved F or W. D genes are given only for firm matches. Some rows mark clone size as missing; the rest say once, few, many or name a class of expanded clone.

>TRBJ1-2|NA|TRBV19|NA
TGTGCCAGTAGTATCGGCACCTTC
CASSIGTF
>TRBJ1-5|many|TRBV5-1|TRBD1
TGCGCCAGCAGCTCACAGGGGGCAGGCCAGCCCCAGCATTTT
CASSSQGAGQPQHF
>TRBJ1-1|NA|TRBV28|NA
TGTGCCAGCAGTTTTCAGGAGGGATTGAACACTGAAGCTTTCTTT
CASSFQEGLNTEAFF
>TRBJ2-6|NA|TRBV27|NA
TGTGCCAGCAGGACTGGGGCCAACGTCCTGACTTTC
CASRTGANVLTF
>TRBJ2-2|few|TRBV20-1|NA
TGCAGTGCCACCGGGATCGTGGATACCGGGGAGCTGTTTTTT
CSATGIVDTGELFF
>TRBJ2-1|NA|TRBV27|NA
TGTGCCAGCAGTTTAGTCCAATCGGGCAATGAGCAGTTCTTC
CASSLVQSGNEQFF
>TRBJ2-1|NA|TRBV7-2|NA
TGTGACAGCAGCTTAGGTAGCAGGGAGCAGTTCTTC
CDSSLGSREQFF
>TRBJ2-7|few|TRBV7-9|TRBD2
TGTGCCAGCAGCTTAGCGAGCGGGGTTCGCAACGAGCAGTACTTC
CASSLASGVRNEQYF
>TRBJ1-2|NA|TRBV10-3|NA
TGTGCCATCAGTGAGGAGGAATTGGGCTATGGCTACACCTTC
CAISEEELGYGYTF
>TRBJ2-2|few|TRBV5-1|TRBD1
TGCGCCAGCAGCCCCCGACAGGGGCGGGCGTCCGGGGAGCTGTTTTTT
CASSPRQGRASGELFF
>TRBJ2-1|NA|TRBV5-1|NA
TGCGCCAGCAGCTTCGTTTCCCGAGGGCAGTTCTTC
CASSFVSRGQFF
>TRBJ2-3|NA|TRBV5-6|TRBD2
TGTGCCAGCAGCCAGGGACTGGCGGGGGTTAGCACAGATACGCAGTATTTT
CASSQGLAGVSTDTQYF
>TRBJ2-7|NA|TRBV7-6|NA
TGTGCCAGCAGCGTGGACCCCATTGGCAACGAGCAGTACTTC
CASSVDPIGNEQYF
>TRBJ1-3|NA|TRBV12-3/TRBV12-4|NA
TGTGCCAGCAGTTTATGGGGACATGGAAGGGCCCGCTCTGGAAACACCATATATTTT
CASSLWGHGRARSGNTIYF
>TRBJ2-3|few|TRBV12-3/TRBV12-4|NA
TGTGCCAGCAGTCGGCAGACAGGAGGGGCAGATACGCAGTATTTT
CASSRQTGGADTQYF
>TRBJ1-2|NA|TRBV12-3/TRBV12-4|NA
TGTGCCAGCAGTTTAGCTGGACGCTACACCTTC
CASSLAGRYTF
>TRBJ2-2|NA|TRBV15|NA
TGTGCCACCAGCAGGGGGCCGATAGGCTCCGGGGAGCTGTTTTTT
CATSRGPIGSGELFF
>TRBJ1-1|NA|TRBV6-6|TRBD1
TGTGCCAGCAGTCCCGGGACAGGGGACACTGAAGCTTTCTTT
CASSPGTGDTEAFF
>TRBJ2-4|few|TRBV20-1|NA
TGCAGTGCTAGAGACCGGCGGGTCAACATTCAGTACTTC
CSARDRRVNIQYF
>TRBJ2-3|few|TRBV5-5|NA
TGTGCCAGCAGCTTGAATCCAGACAGGACAGATACGCAGTATTTT
CASSLNPDRTDTQYF
>TRBJ2-3|many|TRBV6-2/TRBV6-3|TRBD2
TGTGCCAGCAGTAGGACTAGCGGGGCTCCAGATACGCAGTATTTT
CASSRTSGAPDTQYF
>TRBJ2-5|few|TRBV5-1|NA
TGCGCCAGCAGCTTCGGGGACAAAGAGACCCAGTACTTC
CASSFGDKETQYF
>TRBJ1-4|NA|TRBV19|NA
TGTGCCAGTAGTATATCTTCGGGGGATGAGGAAAAACTGTTTTTT
CASSISSGDEEKLFF
>TRBJ2-1|NA|TRBV5-1|NA
TGCGCCAGCAGCTTGCGGATGAATGAGCAGTTCTTC
CASSLRMNEQFF
>TRBJ2-3|many|TRBV5-1|TRBD2
TGCGCCAGTTCCCTTCTAGCGGGCGTTAGAGATACGCAGTATTTT
CASSLLAGVRDTQYF
>TRBJ1-5|NA|TRBV4-1|NA
TGCGCCAGCAGCCAAATTATGGGTCAGCCCCAGCATTTT
CASSQIMGQPQHF
>TRBJ1-5|many|TRBV6-2/TRBV6-3|TRBD1
TGTGCCAGCAGGACCGACAGGGCAGGAAGGGACGGGGTCAGCAATCAGCCCCAGCATTTT
CASRTDRAGRDGVSNQPQHF
>TRBJ2-5|few|TRBV7-2|NA
TGTGCCAGCAGCTCCCCGGGGGCGCTCAGAGAGACCCAGTACTTC
CASSSPGALRETQYF
>TRBJ2-7|many|TRBV6-2/TRBV6-3|NA
TGTGCCAGCAGTTCCCCTTGGTCCTACGAGCAGTACTTC
CASSSPWSYEQYF
>TRBJ2-1|few|TRBV10-1|NA
TGCGCCAGCGCCATACTCGACAATGAGCAGTTCTTC
CASAILDNEQFF
>TRBJ2-4|few|TRBV15|TRBD1
TGTGCCACCAGAGGGGACAGGGGGAGTTGGAACATTCAGTACTTC
CATRGDRGSWNIQYF
>TRBJ2-7|many|TRBV7-6|NA
TGTGCCAGCAGCTTATGGGGAGGCAGTTCCTACGAGCAGTACTTC
CASSLWGGSSYEQYF